A selection of T cell receptor beta chains follows, all from one sample in a study of T cell responses to AZD1222 COVID-19 vaccine. Clones were sequenced by immunoSEQ multiplex PCR, and TCRdb holds only the in-frame ones, with some missing. The sample holds around 100,000 clones, roughly 92% seen once. This specimen was peripheral blood, taken on day 0 of AZD1222 vaccination. Every receptor here comes from an adult in good health. The CDR3 runs from the conserved cysteine through the conserved F or W. The D gene is left open where the match is weak. The listing skips clone size in some rows; elsewhere it reads once, few, many or a size class.

cdr3_length j_call clone_size v_call d_call cdr3_nt cdr3_aa
14 TRBJ1-2 NA TRBV10-3 TRBD1 TGTGCCATCAGTGAGTCTAGACAGGGGAATGGCTACACCTTC CAISESRQGNGYTF
14 TRBJ2-7 NA TRBV28 NA TGTGCCAGCTGCCCTAGTGCGAGCTCCTACGAGCAGTACTTC CASCPSASSYEQYF
13 TRBJ1-1 NA TRBV4-2 NA TGTGCCAGCAGCCCAAGACAGGCAACTGAAGCTTTCTTT CASSPRQATEAFF
13 TRBJ2-7 NA TRBV2 TRBD1 TGTGCCACCAGCAGGGACAGCGAATACGAGCAGTACTTC CATSRDSEYEQYF
15 TRBJ2-3 few TRBV7-9 TRBD2 TGTGCCAGCAGCTTAGGACTAGCGTTAGCAGATACGCAGTATTTT CASSLGLALADTQYF
13 TRBJ2-7 NA TRBV7-9 TRBD2 TGTGCCAGCAGCAAATCTAGCGGGAGCGAGCAGTACTTC CASSKSSGSEQYF
18 TRBJ2-5 NA TRBV6-2/TRBV6-3 TRBD2 TGTGCCAGCAGTTACGATGCGCCGGGACTAGCGGGACAAGAGACCCAGTACTTC CASSYDAPGLAGQETQYF
15 TRBJ2-1 NA TRBV3-1/TRBV3-2 TRBD2 TGTGCCAGCAGCCAAGAAACTAGCGGTTACAATGAGCAGTTCTTC CASSQETSGYNEQFF
11 TRBJ1-2 NA TRBV28 NA TGTGCCAGCAGACTCAACTATGGCTACACCTTC CASRLNYGYTF
13 TRBJ2-1 NA TRBV6-4 NA TGTGCCAGCAGTGACTCGGCAGTAGGTGAGCAGTTCTTC CASSDSAVGEQFF
14 TRBJ1-1 NA TRBV9 NA TGTGCCAGCAGCGTAGTACAGATTGGGGGGGAAGCTTTCTTT CASSVVQIGGEAFF
13 TRBJ1-1 once TRBV7-9 NA TGTGCCAGCAGCCCCAGGGTAAGCACTGAAGCTTTCTTT CASSPRVSTEAFF
15 TRBJ1-6 NA TRBV14 NA TGTGCCAGCAGTCGGCATTGGGGCGCCAATTCACCCCTCCACTTT CASSRHWGANSPLHF
14 TRBJ1-2 NA TRBV5-4 NA TGTGCCACAGCAGGTCTTGGCAGGGGTAAAGGCTACACCTTC CATAGLGRGKGYTF
17 TRBJ1-5 NA TRBV6-4 TRBD1 TGTGCCAGCAGTGAGCCCAAACAGGGGGATAGCAATCAGCCCCAGCATTTT CASSEPKQGDSNQPQHF
12 TRBJ2-1 NA TRBV9 NA TGTGCCAGCGGGGGCGGCCCCAATGAGCAGTTCTTC CASGGGPNEQFF
15 TRBJ2-3 NA TRBV20-1 NA TGCAGTGCTAGTCTTCCTCAAATGTACACAGATACGCAGTATTTT CSASLPQMYTDTQYF
15 TRBJ2-1 NA TRBV2 TRBD1 TGTGCCAGCAGAGGAGGACAGGTGGGATACAATGAGCAGTTCTTC CASRGGQVGYNEQFF
14 TRBJ1-2 NA TRBV19 TRBD1 TGTGCCAGTAGTACTTCGACAGGGGGCGCGGGCTACACCTTC CASSTSTGGAGYTF
15 TRBJ2-5 NA TRBV7-2 NA TGTGCCAGCAGCCCCCCGGGGAGGCAGGACGAGACCCAGTACTTC CASSPPGRQDETQYF
15 TRBJ2-7 NA TRBV4-3 NA TGCGCCAGCAGCCAAGACCGGGGCTTCTCCTACGAGCAGTACTTC CASSQDRGFSYEQYF
13 TRBJ2-5 once TRBV19 NA TGTGCCAGTAGTACGGGGCACCAAGAGACCCAGTACTTC CASSTGHQETQYF
16 TRBJ2-3 NA TRBV7-9 TRBD2 TGTGCCAGCAGCCCGACACTAGCGGGAGGGCCAGATACGCAGTATTTT CASSPTLAGGPDTQYF
16 TRBJ2-1 NA TRBV19 NA TGTGCCAGTACCACCCAGGAGGGGACTGCCTACAATGAGCAGTTCTTC CASTTQEGTAYNEQFF
17 TRBJ1-5 NA TRBV27 TRBD1 TGTGCCAGCAGCGGACAGGGGGCGCCTAGGGGCAATCAGCCCCAGCATTTT CASSGQGAPRGNQPQHF
12 TRBJ1-1 NA TRBV7-2 NA TGTGCCAGCAGCTTAGCTGGGAAGCGAGCTTTCTTT CASSLAGKRAFF
13 TRBJ2-1 NA TRBV29-1 TRBD1 TGCAGCGTTGAGGGGACAGATAATAATGAGCAGTTCTTC CSVEGTDNNEQFF
16 TRBJ2-3 NA TRBV2 TRBD2 TGTGCCAGCAGTCCGACTAGCGGGGCTAGCACAGATACGCAGTATTTT CASSPTSGASTDTQYF
13 TRBJ1-2 NA TRBV9 TRBD1 TGTGCCAGCAGTGGGGGACAGGGTGATGGCTACACCTTC CASSGGQGDGYTF
16 TRBJ2-1 NA TRBV19 NA TGTGCCAGTAGTATAGTTGGGCGACAGCGCTACAATGAGCAGTTCTTC CASSIVGRQRYNEQFF
14 TRBJ2-1 NA TRBV14 NA TGTGCCAGCAGCCAGGAAACAGGGTTGGATGAGCAGTTCTTC CASSQETGLDEQFF
16 TRBJ1-5 NA TRBV6-2/TRBV6-3 NA TGTGCCAGCAGCCCCGGACGCGAGTATAGCAATCAGCCCCAGCATTTT CASSPGREYSNQPQHF
17 TRBJ1-2 NA TRBV10-3 NA TGTGCCATCAGTGAGAATGGGCGAGGGTCCCGTCGAAGGGGCTACACCTTC CAISENGRGSRRRGYTF
17 TRBJ2-6 NA TRBV19 NA TGTGCCAGTAACTACCGGGGCTTAAGAACTGGGGCCAACGTCCTGACTTTC CASNYRGLRTGANVLTF
13 TRBJ1-2 NA TRBV28 TRBD1 TGTGCCAGCAGCACCGCAGGGGGTGGGGGCTACACCTTC CASSTAGGGGYTF
14 TRBJ1-5 once TRBV30 NA TGTGCCTGGAATCGGGGGTTGGGCAATCAGCCCCAGCATTTT CAWNRGLGNQPQHF